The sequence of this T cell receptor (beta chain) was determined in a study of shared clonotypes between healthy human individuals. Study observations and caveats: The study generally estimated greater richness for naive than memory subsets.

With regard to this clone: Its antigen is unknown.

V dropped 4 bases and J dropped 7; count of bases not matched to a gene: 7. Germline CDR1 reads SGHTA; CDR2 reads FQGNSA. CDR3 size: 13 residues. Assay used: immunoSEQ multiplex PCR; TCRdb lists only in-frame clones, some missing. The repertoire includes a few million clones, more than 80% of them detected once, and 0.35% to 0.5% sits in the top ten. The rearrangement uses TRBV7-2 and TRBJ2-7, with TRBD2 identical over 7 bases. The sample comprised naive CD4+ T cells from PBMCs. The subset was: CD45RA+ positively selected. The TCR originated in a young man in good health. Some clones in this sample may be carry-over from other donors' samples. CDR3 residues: CASSSGTGLEQYF. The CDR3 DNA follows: TGTGCCAGCAGCTCAGGGACGGGACTAGAGCAGTACTTC.